This TCR beta chain originates from a study of blood T cell repertoires in COVID-19. Study as a whole: The United States, Italy and Spain provided the acute and convalescent COVID-19 samples. T cells, B-cell-depleted T cells, or PBMCs provided the cDNA or gDNA that served as material.

This CDR3 has 17 amino acids. CDR1 SGHTA and CDR2 FQGNSA come from the germline V gene. J gave up 2 bases and V 5 bases, and 12 bases lay outside the gene matches. The authors' processing: It was from reference gene primer amplification that nucleated cell counts were estimated. Repertoires were generated with immunoSEQ multiplex PCR, while TCRdb's copy carries only in-frame clones and drops some. Clone size and the V and J calls come from that table; the DNA yielded D and trimming. The data show around 110,000 clones, with over 75% seen just once and about 1.9% held by the top ten. Sequences were obtained from peripheral blood. The receptor comes from a human donor with active COVID-19. The donor label of this sample is uncertain. This chain connects TRBV7-2 to TRBJ2-7; 10 nucleotides align to TRBD2. The CDR3 sequence is CASSIRGGLAATYEQYF. In DNA, the CDR3 is TGTGCCAGCAGCATAAGAGGAGGACTAGCGGCGACCTACGAGCAGTACTTC.